Here is one T cell receptor beta chain with its context. The V end was cut by 1 base, the J end by 4 bases, with 10 bases between. Germline loops: CDR1 LNHDA, CDR2 SQIVND (reference sequence). This CDR3 spans 15 amino acids. Measured with immunoSEQ multiplex PCR; TCRdb has only the in-frame clones, and not every one. The sample has about 54,000 clones; 91% are singletons. This record belongs to a study of OX40 agonist ivuxolimab in advanced cancers. The TCR was taken from an adult with an advanced solid tumor such as melanoma, head and neck, liver or kidney cancer. This chain links TRBV19 with TRBJ2-2; D might be TRBD2 (5 bases). Sequenced here: CD4+ or CD8+ T cells sorted from blood, sampled in a trial of the OX40 agonist ivuxolimab. The CDR3 DNA reads as TGTGCCAGTAGTATAGCGGGGAGTTCCACCGGGGAGCTGTTTTTT. As protein: CASSIAGSSTGELFF.